This TCR beta chain is from a study of neurological immune-mediated disorders. There are 15 residues in the CDR3. Germline V lookup: CDR1 SGHRS, CDR2 YFSETQ. V dropped 3 bases and J dropped 9; count of bases not matched to a gene: 8. A single record per CDR3 protein comes from TCRdb applying MiXCR to the 5' RACE reads. Found here are about 18,000 distinct CDR3 sequences, approximately 11% of them singletons; the top ten hold approximately 29%. This clonotype was recorded many times. The sorted libraries involved the use of under 1.2 million CD4+ or CD8+ T cells. This chain uses TRBV5-1 with TRBJ2-1, with 11 positions matching TRBD2. The TCR sequence derives from a woman in her 50s in good health. The material sequenced was CD8+ T cells from blood. CDR3 loop: CASSWASGRSGEQFF. CDR3 coding DNA: TGCGCCAGCAGCTGGGCTAGCGGGAGGAGCGGTGAGCAGTTCTTC.